This T cell receptor (beta chain) was retrieved from a study of human CD8 memory T cell subsets. As regards this clonotype: No antigen is known for it.

Production of TCR beta libraries used UMI-labeled 5' RACE as the method. TCRdb re-called the 5' RACE reads and catalogs CDR3 proteins one per entry, DNA excluded. With roughly 12,000 distinct CDR3 sequences in the sample, the ten largest clones hold 13% to 15%. Germline loops: CDR1 SGHAT, CDR2 FQDESV (reference sequence). This CDR3 contains 15 residues. Study-wide results and caveats: Estimates computed with Chao1 suggested greater diversity in stem-like memory T cells than in precursor exhausted T cells. The chains that were sequenced in this study were only T cell receptor beta chains.

Material: CD8+ T cells from PBMCs. This TCR was sampled from a human donor in good health. The V gene is TRBV11-1, the J gene TRBJ2-7; TCRdb's D gene call, TRBD1, goes unchecked for lack of DNA. The CDR3 protein is CASSFGTGDAYEQYF.